This TCR beta chain came from a study of T cell changes during pregnancy in multiple sclerosis. This clone was found once. The CDR3 has 15 residues. V lost 5 bases and J 2 bases, leaving 14 bases between the germline ends. Germline CDR1 and CDR2: LNHNV and YYDKDF (reference sequence). Clones were sequenced by immunoSEQ multiplex PCR, and TCRdb holds only the in-frame ones, with some missing. In the table there are tens of thousands of clones, 94% of which are singletons. The origin of this receptor is a female donor with multiple sclerosis, enrolled in a pregnancy study. Sequenced here: CD8+ T cells from peripheral blood mononuclear cells, sampled in the first trimester of pregnancy. The V gene is TRBV15, the J gene TRBJ2-3; tentative D call: TRBD1 (6 bases). This CDR3 is CATSGYRDLTDTQYF. The CDR3 region has the DNA TGTGCCACCAGCGGTTACAGGGACCTCACAGATACGCAGTATTTT.